The rows below give T cell receptor beta chains drawn from one sample of a study of cytomegalovirus exposure and HLA in healthy donors. Only in-frame clones appear in the TCRdb table, and some are missing; sequencing was by immunoSEQ multiplex PCR. Here the sample spans 190,000 or so clones, 80% to 85% being singletons. Material: PBMCs. These receptors originate from a woman between 18 and 30 years old in good health and CMV-seropositive. CDR3s include the opening cysteine and the closing phenylalanine or tryptophan. The D gene is left open where the match is weak. Expanded clones get a size class; other rows say once, few or many, or leave the size out.

clone size	V gene	D gene	J gene	CDR3 length	CDR3 protein	CDR3 DNA
.	TRBV6-5	.	TRBJ1-2	16	CASSYSWRLSSYGYTF	TGTGCCAGCAGTTACTCGTGGCGGTTAAGCAGCTATGGCTACACCTTC
.	TRBV15	TRBD2	TRBJ2-5	16	CATSRGLASGEETQYF	TGTGCCACCAGCAGAGGACTGGCTAGCGGGGAAGAGACCCAGTACTTC
once	TRBV18	TRBD2	TRBJ2-1	15	CASSPLGLAYNEQFF	TGTGCCAGCTCACCACTGGGACTAGCGTACAATGAGCAGTTCTTC
.	TRBV9	.	TRBJ2-2	14	CASSAPANTGELFF	TGTGCCAGCAGCGCTCCAGCGAACACCGGGGAGCTGTTTTTT
.	TRBV4-2	.	TRBJ2-7	15	CASSQEMWENNEQYF	TGTGCCAGCAGCCAAGAAATGTGGGAGAACAACGAGCAGTACTTC
few	TRBV19	TRBD1	TRBJ1-2	15	CASSRGTGKGRGYTF	TGTGCCAGTAGTAGAGGGACAGGTAAAGGTCGTGGCTACACCTTC
once	TRBV5-1	.	TRBJ2-2	14	CASMEAVELGELFF	TGCGCCAGCATGGAGGCAGTCGAACTCGGGGAGCTGTTTTTT
.	TRBV15	TRBD1	TRBJ2-5	15	CATSRDRQGTETQYF	TGTGCCACCAGCAGAGATCGACAGGGAACAGAGACCCAGTACTTC
few	TRBV2	TRBD1	TRBJ1-2	15	CASSDVTGGVNGYTF	TGTGCCAGCAGCGACGTGACAGGGGGTGTGAATGGCTACACCTTC
.	TRBV6-4	TRBD2	TRBJ2-1	14	CATKAGELGNEQFF	TGTGCCACCAAAGCGGGGGAGTTAGGCAATGAGCAGTTCTTC
.	TRBV25-1	.	TRBJ2-2	14	CASSEGGPTGELFF	TGTGCCAGCAGTGAGGGGGGACCCACCGGGGAGCTGTTTTTT
.	TRBV6-1	.	TRBJ2-1	13	CASIQIVRNEQFF	TGTGCCAGCATTCAGATCGTCAGGAATGAGCAGTTCTTC
.	TRBV29-1	.	TRBJ2-5	12	CSCGTTQETQYF	TGCAGCTGCGGGACGACCCAAGAGACCCAGTACTTC
.	TRBV4-1	TRBD1	TRBJ2-5	19	CASRGRSRSVDRSQETQYF	TGCGCCAGCAGGGGAAGATCCCGATCCGTGGACAGGTCGCAAGAGACCCAGTACTTC
.	TRBV4-2	TRBD1	TRBJ2-1	13	CASRDHRGDEQFF	TGTGCCAGCAGAGATCACAGGGGCGATGAGCAGTTCTTC
once	TRBV2	.	TRBJ1-1	11	CASRVRGEAFF	TGTGCCTCGAGGGTTCGTGGTGAAGCTTTCTTT
.	TRBV6-5	.	TRBJ1-1	15	CASSQQESTNTEAFF	TGTGCCAGCAGTCAACAGGAATCGACGAACACTGAAGCTTTCTTT
.	TRBV9	TRBD1	TRBJ2-7	15	CASSVGQGLTYEQYF	TGTGCCAGCAGCGTGGGACAGGGGTTAACCTACGAGCAGTACTTC
.	TRBV7-2	.	TRBJ1-2	14	CASSEGVSNYGYTF	TGTGCCAGCAGCGAGGGGGTATCTAACTATGGCTACACCTTC
.	TRBV15	.	TRBJ1-5	15	CATSRELYSNQPQHF	TGTGCCACCAGCAGAGAGCTCTATAGCAATCAGCCCCAGCATTTT
.	TRBV13	.	TRBJ1-4	14	CASTYQGRSQKLFF	TGTGCCAGCACCTACCAGGGTAGGAGTCAAAAACTGTTTTTT
few	TRBV2	.	TRBJ1-2	13	CASSNRGYDGYTF	TGTGCCAGCAGTAACCGGGGTTATGATGGCTACACCTTC
once	TRBV9	.	TRBJ2-5	15	CASSVGRGSKETQYF	TGTGCCAGCAGCGTAGGCAGGGGTAGTAAAGAGACCCAGTACTTC
few	TRBV16	TRBD1	TRBJ1-5	15	CASSQSGTGNQPQHF	TGTGCCAGCAGCCAATCCGGGACAGGCAATCAGCCCCAGCATTTT
.	TRBV9	TRBD1	TRBJ2-1	15	CASSSAGTGVNEQFF	TGTGCCAGCAGCTCCGCCGGGACAGGTGTCAATGAGCAGTTCTTC
.	TRBV5-6	.	TRBJ1-2	14	CASSPYRVPWGYTF	TGTGCCAGCAGCCCCTACAGGGTCCCCTGGGGCTACACCTTC
once	TRBV4-3	TRBD2	TRBJ2-1	16	CASSQDGAGGPNEQFF	TGCGCCAGCAGCCAAGATGGAGCGGGGGGCCCCAATGAGCAGTTCTTC
few	TRBV5-6	.	TRBJ1-2	13	CASSLRVLGGYTF	TGTGCCAGCAGCTTGCGGGTGTTGGGTGGCTACACCTTC
.	TRBV9	.	TRBJ2-7	17	CASSPLGERFGYYEQYF	TGTGCCAGCAGCCCGCTCGGGGAGCGGTTCGGCTACTACGAGCAGTACTTC
once	TRBV7-8	.	TRBJ1-2	16	CASSGLDGLWNYGYTF	TGTGCCAGCAGCGGATTAGACGGGTTATGGAACTATGGCTACACCTTC
.	TRBV5-4	TRBD1	TRBJ1-2	20	CASTGSAGDRGRIDQYGYTF	TGTGCCAGCACCGGGAGCGCCGGAGACAGGGGGCGTATAGATCAGTATGGCTACACCTTC
.	TRBV20-1	TRBD1	TRBJ1-2	11	CSASTGNGYTF	TGCAGTGCTTCGACAGGGAATGGCTACACCTTC
.	TRBV6-5	TRBD1	TRBJ2-1	11	CASRDRDEQFF	TGTGCCAGCAGAGACAGGGATGAGCAGTTCTTC
.	TRBV28	.	TRBJ1-4	14	CASRRRTRNEKLFF	TGTGCCAGCAGGAGGAGGACCCGGAATGAAAAACTGTTTTTT
.	TRBV29-1	.	TRBJ2-1	13	CSVEFGQGNEQFF	TGCAGCGTTGAATTCGGTCAGGGAAATGAGCAGTTCTTC
.	TRBV2	.	TRBJ1-6	10	CATMDSPLHF	TGTGCCACTATGGATTCACCCCTCCACTTT
.	TRBV4-2	.	TRBJ1-5	16	CASSQDLEQAYQPQHF	TGTGCCAGCAGCCAAGATTTGGAACAGGCCTATCAGCCCCAGCATTTT
.	TRBV7-9	TRBD1	TRBJ1-4	17	CASSLGSGGTLNEKLFF	TGTGCCAGCAGCTTAGGCTCAGGGGGGACTCTTAATGAAAAACTGTTTTTT
few	TRBV2	.	TRBJ1-2	14	CASRWRGRNYGYTF	TGTGCCAGCAGGTGGCGGGGGCGTAACTATGGCTACACCTTC
once	TRBV7-3	TRBD2	TRBJ2-3	16	CASSLGLAGGTDTQYF	TGTGCCAGCAGCTTAGGACTAGCGGGGGGCACGGATACGCAGTATTTT
.	TRBV7-9	.	TRBJ2-7	12	CASSMTVYEQYF	TGTGCCAGCAGCATGACAGTCTACGAGCAGTACTTC
.	TRBV7-3	TRBD1	TRBJ1-6	17	CASSLTGTGLGNSPLHF	TGTGCCAGCAGCTTAACCGGGACAGGGTTAGGTAATTCACCCCTCCACTTT
.	TRBV15	.	TRBJ2-3	13	CATSQGKADTQYF	TGTGCCACCAGCCAGGGAAAGGCGGATACGCAGTATTTT
.	TRBV19	.	TRBJ1-5	13	CASTTDGYQPQHF	TGTGCCAGTACGACTGACGGGTATCAGCCCCAGCATTTT
.	TRBV10-1	TRBD1	TRBJ1-1	12	CASSEPGQGAFF	TGCGCCAGCAGTGAGCCGGGACAGGGGGCTTTCTTT